Listed below are T cell receptor beta chains from one sample, sequenced in a study of PD-L1 blockade in urothelial cancer. The table came from immunoSEQ multiplex PCR; TCRdb's copy has only in-frame clones and leaves some out. The sample carries 45,000 to 50,000 clones, more than 75% recorded once. Sequences were derived from PBMCs, sampled around atezolizumab (anti-PD-L1) treatment. The receptors stem from a man aged 50 or older with urothelial cancer. The CDR3 runs from the conserved cysteine through the conserved F or W. D genes are given only for firm matches. Clone size is stated in some rows and not others, as once, few, many or a class when expanded.

d_gene	v_gene	j_gene	abundance	CDR3aa	CDR3nt
TRBD2	TRBV7-9	TRBJ2-3	.	CASMSGGLTDTQYF	TGTGCCAGCATGTCGGGGGGACTCACAGATACGCAGTATTTT
.	TRBV7-9	TRBJ2-7	once	CASSSNYYEQYF	TGTGCCAGCAGCTCAAACTACTACGAGCAGTACTTC
TRBD1	TRBV6-1	TRBJ1-1	.	CASRKQGAATEAFF	TGTGCCAGCAGGAAACAGGGGGCGGCCACTGAAGCTTTCTTT
TRBD1	TRBV10-2	TRBJ2-2	.	CASISGQMNTGELFF	TGCGCCAGCATCTCGGGACAGATGAACACCGGGGAGCTGTTTTTT
.	TRBV11-1	TRBJ2-3	.	CASSLLGRTGDTDTQYF	TGTGCCAGCAGCCTATTGGGTCGGACGGGGGACACAGATACGCAGTATTTT
.	TRBV9	TRBJ1-6	.	CASSGLPGANSPLHF	TGTGCCAGCAGCGGCTTACCTGGAGCCAATTCACCCCTCCACTTT
TRBD2	TRBV4-1	TRBJ2-2	.	CASSQAGKGRGGELFF	TGCGCCAGCAGCCAGGCAGGGAAGGGGAGGGGAGGGGAGCTGTTTTTT
TRBD2	TRBV5-4	TRBJ2-1	few	CASSLVGSGGKQFF	TGTGCCAGCAGCTTGGTTGGTAGCGGGGGGAAGCAGTTCTTC
.	TRBV25-1	TRBJ1-4	.	CASSESGRGRVGEKLFF	TGTGCCAGCAGTGAATCCGGCCGGGGAAGGGTTGGTGAAAAACTGTTTTTT
TRBD2	TRBV19	TRBJ2-1	.	CASSIAMGTSGNEQFF	TGTGCCAGTAGTATAGCCATGGGGACTAGCGGCAATGAGCAGTTCTTC
TRBD1	TRBV5-4	TRBJ2-3	.	CASSLGGTSTDTQYF	TGTGCCAGCTCCCTAGGGGGCACTAGCACAGATACGCAGTATTTT
TRBD1	TRBV6-1	TRBJ1-2	.	CASDRAEGYGYTF	TGTGCCAGCGACAGGGCGGAAGGTTATGGCTACACCTTC
.	TRBV29-1	TRBJ1-2	.	CSVTTGSNGYTF	TGCAGCGTTACGACCGGGAGCAATGGCTACACCTTC
TRBD1	TRBV10-2	TRBJ1-5	.	CASSLDRAKGNQPQHF	TGCGCCAGCAGCCTCGACAGGGCCAAGGGCAATCAGCCCCAGCATTTT
TRBD1	TRBV19	TRBJ1-1	few	CASSRPTGEIAFF	TGTGCCAGTAGTCGCCCGACAGGGGAGATAGCTTTCTTT
.	TRBV2	TRBJ2-2	.	CASETSRAGELFF	TGTGCCAGCGAGACCTCCCGGGCCGGGGAGCTGTTTTTT
TRBD2	TRBV2	TRBJ2-5	.	CASRRAGGRGETQYF	TGTGCCAGCCGTAGGGCGGGAGGGCGGGGAGAGACCCAGTACTTC
TRBD2	TRBV10-1	TRBJ2-3	.	CASSRTSGGNTQYF	TGCGCCAGCAGTAGGACTAGCGGGGGAAATACGCAGTATTTT
TRBD1	TRBV27	TRBJ2-2	.	CASRYRGETGELFF	TGTGCCAGCAGGTACAGGGGGGAGACCGGGGAGCTGTTTTTT
TRBD1	TRBV28	TRBJ1-1	.	CASSDGDRGVSAEAFF	TGTGCCAGCAGTGACGGGGACAGGGGAGTGAGCGCTGAAGCTTTCTTT
TRBD1	TRBV19	TRBJ1-5	.	CASSIVGTGNGNQPQHF	TGTGCCAGTAGTATAGTCGGGACAGGGAACGGCAATCAGCCCCAGCATTTT
.	TRBV7-9	TRBJ2-7	.	CASSYAQGPYEQYF	TGTGCCAGCAGCTATGCACAGGGCCCCTACGAGCAGTACTTC
.	TRBV18	TRBJ2-2	.	CASSYTNTGELFF	TGTGCCAGCTCATACACCAACACCGGGGAGCTGTTTTTT
TRBD1	TRBV27	TRBJ2-2	.	CASRGQGAPGELFF	TGTGCCAGCAGGGGACAGGGGGCGCCCGGGGAGCTGTTTTTT
.	TRBV6-5	TRBJ1-2	.	CASSYSGPNYGYTF	TGTGCCAGCAGTTACTCGGGGCCCAACTATGGCTACACCTTC
.	TRBV27	TRBJ1-2	.	CATRLGGGGSGYGYTF	TGTGCCACGAGATTAGGGGGTGGGGGTTCGGGCTATGGCTACACCTTC
TRBD2	TRBV19	TRBJ2-1	.	CASSIFPIAGGSYNEQFF	TGTGCCAGTAGTATTTTTCCCATAGCGGGGGGGTCCTACAATGAGCAGTTCTTC